The rows below give T cell receptor beta chains drawn from one sample of a study of blood T cell repertoires in COVID-19. The table came from immunoSEQ multiplex PCR; TCRdb's copy has only in-frame clones and leaves some out. The data contain 430,000 or so clones, roughly 90% of them singletons. Sequencing was done on a sample of PBMCs or T cells enriched from blood (not recorded which). These receptors came from a woman aged 18-29 years who had been exposed to COVID-19. CDR3s include the opening cysteine and the closing phenylalanine or tryptophan. The D gene is left open where the match is weak. Size is omitted from some rows. Given values are once, few, many or a class for expanded clones.

clone size | J gene | D gene | V gene | CDR3 DNA | CDR3 protein
NA | TRBJ1-1 | NA | TRBV28 | TGTGCCAGCAGCCAGGGTGGTGACACTGAAGCTTTCTTT | CASSQGGDTEAFF
NA | TRBJ2-3 | TRBD1 | TRBV18 | TGTGCCAGCTCACCCTACGGACAGGATGGCACAGATACGCAGTATTTT | CASSPYGQDGTDTQYF
NA | TRBJ2-3 | TRBD2 | TRBV5-4 | TGTGCCAGCAGCCTTCTCGGAGGACTAGCGGGAGGGGGTGATACGCAGTATTTT | CASSLLGGLAGGGDTQYF
NA | TRBJ2-1 | NA | TRBV7-3 | TGTGCCAGCAGCCTACAGGGAAATCCGGCGGATGAGCAGTTCTTC | CASSLQGNPADEQFF
NA | TRBJ2-7 | TRBD1 | TRBV10-3 | TGTGCCATCAGTGACCGACAGGGCCACGACGAGCAGTACTTC | CAISDRQGHDEQYF
NA | TRBJ1-6 | NA | TRBV9 | TGTGCCAGCAGCGTAGTCCCAGATTATAATTCACCCCTCCACTTT | CASSVVPDYNSPLHF
NA | TRBJ1-5 | NA | TRBV5-8 | TGTGCCAGCAGCTTTGGTCCACGGAATCAGCCCCAGCATTTT | CASSFGPRNQPQHF
NA | TRBJ1-2 | NA | TRBV5-8 | TGTGCCAGCCGAAGGACAGTTAGGCGTGGCTACACCTTC | CASRRTVRRGYTF
NA | TRBJ2-7 | TRBD1 | TRBV4-3 | TGCGCCAGCAGCCAAGGGGACAGGGGTTCCTACGAGCAGTACTTC | CASSQGDRGSYEQYF
few | TRBJ1-4 | NA | TRBV19 | TGTGCCAGTAGTATACAGATTGCAACTAATGAAAAACTGTTTTTT | CASSIQIATNEKLFF
NA | TRBJ2-2 | NA | TRBV24-1 | TGTGCCACCAGTGATCACAGGGCCCCGAACACCGGGGAGCTGTTTTTT | CATSDHRAPNTGELFF
NA | TRBJ2-3 | NA | TRBV7-6 | TGTGCCAGCAGCTCTAGACTTCCTCCCGCCCCCGATACGCAGTATTTT | CASSSRLPPAPDTQYF
few | TRBJ1-1 | NA | TRBV24-1 | TGTGCCACCAGTGATTTGGGGCGAGACACTGAAGCTTTCTTT | CATSDLGRDTEAFF
NA | TRBJ2-1 | NA | TRBV19 | TGTGCCAGTAGTGAGGCAGGAGGTTGGTACAATGAGCAGTTCTTC | CASSEAGGWYNEQFF
NA | TRBJ2-3 | TRBD2 | TRBV4-3 | TGCGCCAGCAGCACTAGCGGGGGGCCCACAGATACGCAGTATTTT | CASSTSGGPTDTQYF
few | TRBJ1-6 | TRBD1 | TRBV28 | TGTGCCAGCAGTTTGAGAGACAGGGCTGATTCACCCCTCCACTTT | CASSLRDRADSPLHF
once | TRBJ1-5 | NA | TRBV28 | TGTGCCAGCAGTCCGGGGACACTCAGGGATCAGCCCCAGCATTTT | CASSPGTLRDQPQHF
NA | TRBJ2-7 | TRBD2 | TRBV28 | TGTGCCAGCAGTACTAGCGGAAGCTCCTACGAGCAGTACTTC | CASSTSGSSYEQYF
NA | TRBJ1-2 | NA | TRBV9 | TGTGCCAGCGGGACATCTCGAGCTAACTATGGCTACACCTTC | CASGTSRANYGYTF
NA | TRBJ2-7 | TRBD2 | TRBV28 | TGTGCCAGCAGCCCTAGCGGCTCCTTATACGAGCAGTACTTC | CASSPSGSLYEQYF
NA | TRBJ1-1 | NA | TRBV6-1 | TGTGCCAGCAGTGAACGGGAGAACACTGAAGCTTTCTTT | CASSERENTEAFF
NA | TRBJ1-5 | NA | TRBV2 | TGTGCCAGCACCGGGGGGGGGCGAATCGTGCCCCAGCATTTT | CASTGGGRIVPQHF
NA | TRBJ1-1 | TRBD1 | TRBV24-1 | TGTGCCACCCCACCCCCAAATACAGGGGCCCTGAACACTGAAGCTTTCTTT | CATPPPNTGALNTEAFF
NA | TRBJ2-7 | NA | TRBV12-3/TRBV12-4 | TGTGCCAGCAGTCGACAGACCTACGAGCAGTACTTC | CASSRQTYEQYF
NA | TRBJ2-7 | TRBD1 | TRBV7-6 | TGTGCCAGCAGCTTAGGGACAGGGGGCCACGAGCAGTACTTC | CASSLGTGGHEQYF
NA | TRBJ2-7 | TRBD2 | TRBV11-2 | TGTGCCAGTATCCTCGGCGGGAGCTCCTACGAGCAGTACTTC | CASILGGSSYEQYF
NA | TRBJ1-5 | NA | TRBV28 | TGTGCCAGCAGTTTGACACCCTATCAGCCCCAGCATTTT | CASSLTPYQPQHF
NA | TRBJ1-1 | NA | TRBV2 | TGTGCCAGCAGTGACTCCGGGAGTACCCTTGAAGCTTTCTTT | CASSDSGSTLEAFF
NA | TRBJ2-1 | NA | TRBV7-6 | TGTGCCAGCAGCTTAGGCGCAGGGGCCAACAATGAGCAGTTCTTC | CASSLGAGANNEQFF
NA | TRBJ2-7 | TRBD2 | TRBV7-2 | TGTGCCAGCAGCTTAGAGGGAATAGCGGGGAGCTCCTACGAGCAGTACTTC | CASSLEGIAGSSYEQYF
NA | TRBJ1-1 | NA | TRBV5-6 | TGTGCCAGCAGCTTGGCTAGGGGTTATCAAGCTTTCTTT | CASSLARGYQAFF
NA | TRBJ1-5 | NA | TRBV6-2/TRBV6-3 | TGTGCCAGCAGTTCTGAGACAGAAATCAATCAGCCCCAGCATTTT | CASSSETEINQPQHF
NA | TRBJ1-1 | TRBD1 | TRBV29-1 | TGCAGCGTGGGGGACAGGGATAAAACTGAAGCTTTCTTT | CSVGDRDKTEAFF
few | TRBJ1-5 | NA | TRBV7-9 | TGTGCCAGCAGCTTAGTGCAGGGTGCCGGATCTAATAGCAATCAGCCCCAGCATTTT | CASSLVQGAGSNSNQPQHF
few | TRBJ2-7 | TRBD1 | TRBV2 | TGTGCCAGCAGTCCGGGGGACAGGGCCTACGAGCAGTACTTC | CASSPGDRAYEQYF
NA | TRBJ2-7 | NA | TRBV27 | TGTGCCAGCAGTTCAGGGCTCGAGCAGTACTTC | CASSSGLEQYF
NA | TRBJ2-6 | TRBD1 | TRBV18 | TGTGCCAGCTCACGCGACAGGGCAGGGTCTTCTGGGGCCAACGTCCTGACTTTC | CASSRDRAGSSGANVLTF
NA | TRBJ2-3 | TRBD2 | TRBV5-4 | TGTGCCAGCAGCTTGCTAGCGGGGGGGCCCCCAGATACGCAGTATTTT | CASSLLAGGPPDTQYF
NA | TRBJ2-7 | NA | TRBV11-2 | TGTGCCAGCAGGTTGGGGCCCGAGCAGTACTTC | CASRLGPEQYF
NA | TRBJ1-1 | NA | TRBV15 | TGTGCCACCAGCAGGTTCAGGGAGGACACTGAAGCTTTCTTT | CATSRFREDTEAFF
NA | TRBJ1-3 | TRBD1 | TRBV7-2 | TGTGCCAGCAGCTCGGCGACAGGGACTGGAAACACCATATATTTT | CASSSATGTGNTIYF
NA | TRBJ2-1 | NA | TRBV29-1 | TGCAGCGTTGAGAGTGACAATGAGCAGTTCTTC | CSVESDNEQFF
NA | TRBJ2-7 | NA | TRBV19 | TGTGCCAGTAGTCCTCTCTGGGCAGGCCGATCAGGCGACGAGCAGTACTTC | CASSPLWAGRSGDEQYF
NA | TRBJ1-3 | TRBD1 | TRBV27 | TGTGCCAGCAGCCGGGACCAGGGGGGCTCTGGAAACACCATATATTTT | CASSRDQGGSGNTIYF
NA | TRBJ2-3 | TRBD2 | TRBV29-1 | TGCAGCGTTTCGAAGGGGAGGGTTGCAGATACGCAGTATTTT | CSVSKGRVADTQYF
few | TRBJ2-1 | TRBD2 | TRBV5-4 | TGTGCCAGCAGCCCCCCCGAAGGGACTAGCGGGAGAAATGAGCAGTTCTTC | CASSPPEGTSGRNEQFF
NA | TRBJ2-7 | TRBD1 | TRBV7-6 | TGTGCCAGCAGCTTAGGACAGGGATTTCCCTCCTACGAGCAGTACTTC | CASSLGQGFPSYEQYF
NA | TRBJ2-1 | TRBD2 | TRBV5-8 | TGTGCCAGCAGCTTATGGCTAGCGGGACCTACTACCTACAATGAGCAGTTCTTC | CASSLWLAGPTTYNEQFF
NA | TRBJ2-7 | TRBD1 | TRBV28 | TGTGCCAGCAGCTCGCCGGGACAGGGTCACGAGCAGTACTTC | CASSSPGQGHEQYF
NA | TRBJ2-6 | NA | TRBV7-2 | TGTGCCAGCAGCTTACAGGGTTTAGGGGCCAACGTCCTGACTTTC | CASSLQGLGANVLTF
NA | TRBJ1-5 | NA | TRBV7-3 | TGTGCCAGCAGCCTCATTTGGTTCCGCGGCAATCAGCCCCAGCATTTT | CASSLIWFRGNQPQHF
NA | TRBJ2-5 | NA | TRBV24-1 | TGTGCCACCAGTGGGGGGGTTTGGCAAGAGACCCAGTACTTC | CATSGGVWQETQYF